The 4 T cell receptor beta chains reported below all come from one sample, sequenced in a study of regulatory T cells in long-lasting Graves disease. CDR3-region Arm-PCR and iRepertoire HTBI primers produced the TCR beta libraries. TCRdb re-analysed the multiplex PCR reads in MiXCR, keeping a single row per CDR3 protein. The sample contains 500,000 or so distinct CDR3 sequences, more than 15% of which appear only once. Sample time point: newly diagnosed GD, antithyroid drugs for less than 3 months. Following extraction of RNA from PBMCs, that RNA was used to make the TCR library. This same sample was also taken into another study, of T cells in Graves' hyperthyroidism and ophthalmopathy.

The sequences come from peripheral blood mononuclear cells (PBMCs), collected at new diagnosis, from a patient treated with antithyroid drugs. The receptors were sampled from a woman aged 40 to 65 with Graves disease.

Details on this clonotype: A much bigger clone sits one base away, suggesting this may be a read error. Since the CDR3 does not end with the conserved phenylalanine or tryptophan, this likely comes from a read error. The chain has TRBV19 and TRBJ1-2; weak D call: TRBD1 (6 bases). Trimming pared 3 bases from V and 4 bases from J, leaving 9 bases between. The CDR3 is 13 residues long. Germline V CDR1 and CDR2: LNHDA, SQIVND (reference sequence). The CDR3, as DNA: TGTGCCAGTAGTATGGACAGATCCTATGGCTACACCTTG. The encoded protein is CASSMDRSYGYTL.

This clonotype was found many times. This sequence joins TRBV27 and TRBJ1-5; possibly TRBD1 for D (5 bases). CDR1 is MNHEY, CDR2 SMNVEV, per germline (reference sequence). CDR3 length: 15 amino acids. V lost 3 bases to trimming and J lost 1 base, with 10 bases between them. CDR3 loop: CASSFPGRSNQPQHF. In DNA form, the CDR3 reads TGTGCCAGCAGTTTTCCGGGACGGAGCAATCAGCCCCAGCATTTT.

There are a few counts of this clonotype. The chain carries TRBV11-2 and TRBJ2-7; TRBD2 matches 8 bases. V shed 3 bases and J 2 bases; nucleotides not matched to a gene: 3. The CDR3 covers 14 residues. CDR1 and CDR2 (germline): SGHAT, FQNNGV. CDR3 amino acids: CASSFSGETYEQYF. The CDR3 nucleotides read TGTGCCAGCAGCTTTAGCGGGGAGACCTACGAGCAGTACTTC.

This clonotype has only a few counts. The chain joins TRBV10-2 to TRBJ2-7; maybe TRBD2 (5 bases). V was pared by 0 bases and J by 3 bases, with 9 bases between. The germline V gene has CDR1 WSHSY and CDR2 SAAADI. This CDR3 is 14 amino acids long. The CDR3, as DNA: TGCGCCAGCAGTGAGTCGAGGGCCGACTACGAGCAGTACTTC. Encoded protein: CASSESRADYEQYF.